This is a list of T cell receptor beta chains from one sample in a study of shared clonotypes between healthy human individuals. The method was immunoSEQ multiplex PCR; TCRdb's version includes in-frame clones alone and lacks a portion of them. The sample consists of roughly 2.5 million clones, 90% to 95% of them appearing once. Sequenced input: naive CD4+ T cells sorted from blood. The receptors stem from a man aged 18 to 29 in good health. Each CDR3 is given with its conserved first and last residue.

v_call	j_call	cdr3_aa
TRBV7-9	TRBJ1-1	CASSLLGKTEAFF
TRBV6-5	TRBJ2-7	CASSERGLAYEQYF
TRBV5-4	TRBJ1-1	CASSPQGGNTEAFF
TRBV5-1	TRBJ2-4	CASSLAGGAAKNIQYF
TRBV6-4	TRBJ2-3	CASSEASGRTDTQYF
TRBV2	TRBJ1-2	CASSLDTPLNGYTF
TRBV18	TRBJ2-7	CASSPASGSYEQYF
TRBV2	TRBJ1-3	CASSEALVGSRRNTIYF
TRBV10-3	TRBJ2-2	CATLLEGDTGELFF
TRBV7-9	TRBJ1-4	CASSKARGQDNEKLFF
TRBV5-1	TRBJ2-3	CASSSGGSTDTQYF
TRBV11-2	TRBJ2-3	CASSIPGLAGMIDTQYF
TRBV10-1	TRBJ2-1	CASSESSGGGASYNEQFF
TRBV19	TRBJ2-2	CASKENTGELFF
TRBV25-1	TRBJ2-7	CASRELGGRQGISYEQYF
TRBV28	TRBJ2-1	CASSFYRLYNEQFF
TRBV19	TRBJ2-2	CASSQTLAGGDTGELFF
TRBV4-3	TRBJ2-1	CASSPETYNEQFF
TRBV6-4	TRBJ2-1	CASSVSQLAGSYNEQFF
TRBV9	TRBJ1-3	CASSQGPGVAVYF
TRBV6-1	TRBJ2-1	CASLDEAGSYNEQFF
TRBV5-4	TRBJ2-2	CASSSRMNTGELFF
TRBV5-5	TRBJ2-6	CASSLTGTPVSGANVLTF
TRBV29-1	TRBJ2-1	CSVDGARGSYNEQFF
TRBV10-3	TRBJ1-2	CAISQDRGNGYTF
TRBV6-5	TRBJ2-6	CASSYGSFSGANVLTF
TRBV10-1	TRBJ2-6	CASSESGSGANVLTF
TRBV6-5	TRBJ2-3	CASSYSLAGVTDTQYF
TRBV9	TRBJ2-3	CASSVAPTQGDTQYF
TRBV10-3	TRBJ1-1	CAISEMFTGGPEAFF
TRBV2	TRBJ1-2	CASSEGPAALGGYTF
TRBV18	TRBJ1-1	CASSSSGQLNTEAFF
TRBV11-2	TRBJ2-1	CASSLDAGGWNEQFF
TRBV5-1	TRBJ2-3	CASSPGTSVYTDTQYF
TRBV2	TRBJ1-1	CASRGTAQAFF
TRBV25-1	TRBJ2-7	CASSATYYEQYF
TRBV11-3	TRBJ2-7	CASSKPIVASPYEQYF
TRBV13	TRBJ2-3	CASSLVGLESDTQYF